Sequencing of this T cell receptor (beta chain) was carried out in a study of shared clonotypes between healthy human individuals. Background on the study: Donors had three CD4 naive, three CD4 memory, two CD8 naive and one CD8 memory plate apiece.

On this clone itself: Within the sample, other DNA sequences also encode this same CDR3.

Clones were sequenced by immunoSEQ multiplex PCR, and TCRdb holds only the in-frame ones, with some missing. Of approximately 1.1 million clones listed, 70% to 80% are singletons. CDR3 size: 14 residues. The germline V gene encodes CDR1 SGHRS and CDR2 YFSETQ. With V trimmed by 2 bases and J by 0 bases, 1 base remained unmatched. This TCR was sampled from a man aged 18 to 30 in good health. Some clones in this sample may be carry-over from other donors' samples. Sequencing was done on a sample of memory CD4+ T cells from PBMCs. Specified subset: CD45RA-negative fraction. The chain has TRBV5-1 and TRBJ2-7; the match to TRBD2 covers 8 bases. The CDR3 coding sequence is TGCGCCAGCAGCTTTAGCGGGGCCTCCTACGAGCAGTACTTC. Translated: CASSFSGASYEQYF.